Listed below are T cell receptor beta chains from one sample, sequenced in a study of blood T cell repertoires in COVID-19. Sequenced by immunoSEQ multiplex PCR; TCRdb stores in-frame clones only, minus some. The sample lists hundreds of thousands of clones, around nine tenths seen once, with roughly 2% in the top ten. The sequenced sample consisted of PBMCs or T cells enriched from blood (not recorded which). The source is a woman aged 60 to 75 in a cohort exposed to, infected with or recovered from COVID-19 (not recorded which). Both conserved end residues are part of each CDR3. D genes are given only for firm matches. Clone size, where shown, is once, few, many, or a class for clones that have expanded.

size | J | V | length | D | DNA | CDR3
- | TRBJ2-1 | TRBV5-1 | 15 | - | TGCGCCAGCAGCTTGGACGGTAGCTCCTACAATGAGCAGTTCTTC | CASSLDGSSYNEQFF
- | TRBJ2-3 | TRBV4-1 | 14 | TRBD2 | TGCGCCAGCAGCCTGACTAGCGGCACAGATACGCAGTATTTT | CASSLTSGTDTQYF
- | TRBJ2-7 | TRBV11-3 | 16 | - | TGTGCCAGCAGCTTAGAGGCCCGCCCTCGGGACTACGAGCAGTACTTC | CASSLEARPRDYEQYF
- | TRBJ1-2 | TRBV18 | 15 | TRBD1 | TGTGCCAGCTCACCAATAGAGACAGGGAGCTATGGCTACACCTTC | CASSPIETGSYGYTF
- | TRBJ1-6 | TRBV5-8 | 14 | TRBD1 | TGTGCCAGCAGCCCGGGACAGGTCGATTCACCCCTCCACTTT | CASSPGQVDSPLHF
- | TRBJ2-5 | TRBV6-5 | 15 | - | TGTGCCAGCAGTATGGAGGCCACCGCGCGAGAGACCCAGTACTTC | CASSMEATARETQYF
- | TRBJ2-1 | TRBV6-2/TRBV6-3 | 13 | - | TGTGCCAGCAGTTACTCGATGCATAGTCCACAGTTCTTC | CASSYSMHSPQFF
- | TRBJ2-7 | TRBV29-1 | 13 | TRBD1 | TGCAGCGCCTTCCGGGACAGGGACTACGAGCAGTACTTC | CSAFRDRDYEQYF
- | TRBJ1-2 | TRBV12-2 | 15 | - | TGTGCAAGTCGCTTAGTACTGGGGGCCGGCTATGGCTACACCTTC | CASRLVLGAGYGYTF
- | TRBJ2-1 | TRBV28 | 16 | TRBD2 | TGTGCCAGCCTTACCCCCCTAGGGAGGGTGGACAATGAGCAGTTCTTC | CASLTPLGRVDNEQFF
- | TRBJ2-1 | TRBV4-3 | 14 | TRBD2 | TGCGCCAGCAGCCAAGAAAGGACTAGCAATGAGCAGTTCTTC | CASSQERTSNEQFF
- | TRBJ2-3 | TRBV18 | 14 | TRBD2 | TGTGCCAGCTCACCGCGGGAGAGAGCAGATACGCAGTATTTT | CASSPRERADTQYF
few | TRBJ2-5 | TRBV18 | 13 | TRBD1 | TGTGCCAGCTCGGGACAGTCCTTGGAGACCCAGTACTTC | CASSGQSLETQYF
- | TRBJ2-1 | TRBV18 | 16 | TRBD2 | TGTGCCAGCTCACCTGGGACTAGCGGGAGGTGGGGTGAGCAGTTCTTC | CASSPGTSGRWGEQFF
- | TRBJ2-7 | TRBV14 | 14 | TRBD2 | TGTGCCAGCAGCCCACTAGCGGGAGACTACGAGCAGTACTTC | CASSPLAGDYEQYF
- | TRBJ2-1 | TRBV14 | 15 | - | TGTGCCAGCAGCCAAGGCTATTTAAGTAACAATGAGCAGTTCTTC | CASSQGYLSNNEQFF
- | TRBJ1-6 | TRBV7-9 | 16 | - | TGTGCCAGCAGTACCACCGAGAGCTCCTATAATTCACCCCTCCACTTT | CASSTTESSYNSPLHF
- | TRBJ2-7 | TRBV5-1 | 14 | - | TGCGCCAGCAGCTTGGGACTGCTTGCCTACGAGCAGTACTTC | CASSLGLLAYEQYF
once | TRBJ2-7 | TRBV5-5 | 16 | TRBD2 | TGTGCCAGCAGCTTGGAGGGGCGGGAGGCTCCCTACGAGCAGTACTTC | CASSLEGREAPYEQYF
- | TRBJ2-7 | TRBV27 | 15 | TRBD1 | TGTGCCAGCAGTTTATCAGCACAGGGGATGTACGAGCAGTACTTC | CASSLSAQGMYEQYF
- | TRBJ2-7 | TRBV4-3 | 15 | TRBD2 | TGCGCCAGCAGCCAAAATAGCGGGATTACCTACGAGCAGTACTTC | CASSQNSGITYEQYF
- | TRBJ2-5 | TRBV6-4 | 13 | TRBD2 | TGTGCCAGCAGTCGAGCGGGAGGTGAGACCCAGTACTTC | CASSRAGGETQYF
- | TRBJ1-4 | TRBV28 | 13 | TRBD1 | TGTGCCAGCCTCGAACAGGGGAAGGAAAAACTGTTTTTT | CASLEQGKEKLFF
- | TRBJ2-6 | TRBV5-8 | 17 | - | TGTGCCAGCAGCTTCGGAGCTCTACGCTCTGGGGCCAACGTCCTGACTTTC | CASSFGALRSGANVLTF
- | TRBJ1-6 | TRBV10-2 | 14 | - | TGCGCCAGCACCGGACAGTTTTCGGCTTCACCCCTCCACTTT | CASTGQFSASPLHF
- | TRBJ2-4 | TRBV6-2/TRBV6-3 | 18 | TRBD2 | TGTGCCAGCAGCCGATGGGCTAGCGGACGCCTAGCCAAAAACATTCAGTACTTC | CASSRWASGRLAKNIQYF
- | TRBJ1-5 | TRBV7-3 | 13 | - | TGTGCCAGCAGCCCTCAGGGGAATCAGCCCCAGCATTTT | CASSPQGNQPQHF
- | TRBJ1-2 | TRBV24-1 | 12 | TRBD1 | TGTGCCACTTGGCCGGGACAGGGGGCTTTCACCTTC | CATWPGQGAFTF
- | TRBJ2-3 | TRBV6-5 | 13 | TRBD2 | TGTGCCAGCAGACGGACTAGCAAGACCACGCAGTATTTT | CASRRTSKTTQYF
- | TRBJ1-5 | TRBV11-3 | 15 | - | TGTGCCAGCAGCTTTGGAGGTGGAAGCAATCAGCCCCAGCATTTT | CASSFGGGSNQPQHF
- | TRBJ2-1 | TRBV2 | 15 | - | TGTGCCAGCAGTGCGTATCGGGGTATCTACAATGAGCAGTTCTTC | CASSAYRGIYNEQFF
- | TRBJ2-5 | TRBV11-2 | 18 | TRBD2 | TGTGCCAGCAGCTTAAGGCCTAGCGGGACGATTCACCAAGAGACCCAGTACTTC | CASSLRPSGTIHQETQYF
- | TRBJ1-4 | TRBV9 | 14 | - | TGTGCCAGCAGCTCGGGGGTGGATAATGAAAAACTGTTTTTT | CASSSGVDNEKLFF
- | TRBJ2-3 | TRBV18 | 16 | TRBD2 | TGTGCCAGCTCACCAAATCTAGCGGGAGCGACAGATACGCAGTATTTT | CASSPNLAGATDTQYF
- | TRBJ2-7 | TRBV28 | 15 | TRBD1 | TGTGCCAGCAGTTTTCTCCGGGACAGGGGCTACGAGCAGTACTTC | CASSFLRDRGYEQYF
- | TRBJ1-1 | TRBV30 | 14 | - | TGTGCCTGGAGTGTACAAGTAATGAACACTGAAGCTTTCTTT | CAWSVQVMNTEAFF